A selection of T cell receptor beta chains follows, all from one sample in a study of T cell changes during pregnancy in multiple sclerosis. Produced via immunoSEQ multiplex PCR; TCRdb's table is partial and in-frame only. Of some 54,000 clones in the sample, roughly 92% are singletons; the top ten hold less than 4%. The material sequenced was CD8+ T cells from peripheral blood mononuclear cells, taken in the third trimester of pregnancy. These TCRs come from a female donor with multiple sclerosis, enrolled in a pregnancy study. CDR3s include the opening cysteine and the closing phenylalanine or tryptophan. A D gene is named only where the DNA matches it firmly. The listing skips clone size in some rows; elsewhere it reads once, few, many or a size class.

-,TRBV11-2,-,TRBJ2-7,CASSLGQTYSYEQYF,TGTGCCAGCAGCTTAGGCCAGACTTACTCCTACGAGCAGTACTTC
-,TRBV9,TRBD2,TRBJ2-7,CASSPGGYEQYF,TGTGCCAGCAGCCCGGGGGGGTACGAGCAGTACTTC
-,TRBV15,TRBD1,TRBJ2-7,CATSRDRNRFEQYF,TGTGCCACCAGCAGGGACAGGAACCGCTTCGAGCAGTACTTC
-,TRBV7-8,-,TRBJ2-7,CASNKVGEAYEQYF,TGTGCCAGCAACAAGGTCGGAGAGGCCTACGAGCAGTACTTC
once,TRBV9,-,TRBJ1-5,CASSNSNQPQHF,TGTGCCAGCAGTAATAGCAATCAGCCCCAGCATTTT
-,TRBV19,TRBD1,TRBJ2-7,CASSIEVAWDRGYYEQYF,TGTGCCAGTAGTATCGAGGTCGCATGGGACAGGGGGTACTACGAGCAGTACTTC
-,TRBV2,-,TRBJ1-3,CATLDSSGNTIYF,TGTGCCACCTTGGACAGCAGTGGAAACACCATATATTTT
-,TRBV6-5,-,TRBJ2-7,CASKSGRGYEQYF,TGTGCCAGCAAATCTGGCAGGGGCTACGAGCAGTACTTC
-,TRBV6-4,TRBD2,TRBJ2-1,CASSPGLASGEQFF,TGTGCCAGCAGTCCGGGACTAGCGTCGGGAGAGCAGTTCTTC
once,TRBV9,TRBD1,TRBJ2-7,CASSVGDRGVYEQYF,TGTGCCAGCAGCGTCGGCGACAGGGGGGTCTACGAGCAGTACTTC
-,TRBV5-4,-,TRBJ2-7,CASSPLPYGGEQYF,TGTGCCAGCAGCCCTCTCCCTTACGGGGGCGAGCAGTACTTC
-,TRBV27,TRBD2,TRBJ2-5,CASSNSIVPGLAGETQYF,TGTGCCAGCAGCAATTCGATCGTCCCGGGACTAGCGGGAGAGACCCAGTACTTC
-,TRBV27,-,TRBJ1-1,CASSLHISMNTEAFF,TGTGCCAGCAGTCTCCACATATCCATGAACACTGAAGCTTTCTTT
-,TRBV27,TRBD2,TRBJ2-1,CASSLTGETSGYNEQFF,TGTGCCAGCAGTTTAACGGGGGAGACTAGCGGGTACAATGAGCAGTTCTTC
-,TRBV7-6,TRBD1,TRBJ2-7,CASSSGDRPYEQYF,TGTGCCAGCAGCTCCGGGGACAGACCCTACGAGCAGTACTTC
-,TRBV13,TRBD1,TRBJ2-7,CASSLKGQGSYEQYF,TGTGCCAGCAGCTTAAAAGGACAGGGGTCCTACGAGCAGTACTTC
-,TRBV28,-,TRBJ1-2,CASSLQGLLTNGYTF,TGTGCCAGCAGTTTACAGGGGTTATTAACGAATGGCTACACCTTC
-,TRBV28,-,TRBJ2-7,CASRRMGVYEQYF,TGTGCCAGCAGAAGAATGGGAGTCTACGAGCAGTACTTC
-,TRBV10-2,TRBD2,TRBJ2-2,CASSGLRLAGGSGELFF,TGCGCCAGCAGTGGTTTGAGGCTAGCGGGAGGGTCCGGGGAGCTGTTTTTT
-,TRBV7-9,-,TRBJ1-2,CASSPGGEGILVYTF,TGTGCCAGCAGCCCCGGGGGGGAGGGGATATTAGTCTACACCTTC
-,TRBV14,TRBD2,TRBJ2-1,CATTSGYNEQFF,TGTGCCACCACTAGCGGCTACAATGAGCAGTTCTTC
-,TRBV2,TRBD2,TRBJ2-5,CASSEALTSGRETQYF,TGTGCCAGCAGTGAAGCTTTGACTAGCGGGAGGGAGACCCAGTACTTC
-,TRBV11-3,-,TRBJ2-7,CASSSRLSREDYEQYF,TGTGCCAGCAGCTCACGACTATCCCGAGAGGACTACGAGCAGTACTTC
-,TRBV28,TRBD1,TRBJ2-7,CASSLATGTGVYEQYF,TGTGCCAGCAGTTTGGCTACCGGGACAGGGGTCTACGAGCAGTACTTC
once,TRBV7-3,TRBD2,TRBJ2-1,CASSLRAGGPTNEQFF,TGTGCCAGCAGCTTAAGGGCGGGAGGGCCGACCAATGAGCAGTTCTTC
-,TRBV27,-,TRBJ2-1,CASSLSGQYNEQFF,TGTGCCAGCAGTTTATCTGGCCAGTACAATGAGCAGTTCTTC
once,TRBV11-2,TRBD1,TRBJ1-1,CASSPSMGQGTYLNTEAFF,TGTGCCAGCAGTCCATCCATGGGACAGGGGACCTACCTGAACACTGAAGCTTTCTTT
once,TRBV4-3,-,TRBJ2-7,CASSQTQGGAYEQYF,TGCGCCAGCAGCCAGACACAGGGTGGGGCCTACGAGCAGTACTTC
once,TRBV5-1,TRBD2,TRBJ2-5,CASSLTGLAVQETQYF,TGCGCCAGCAGCTTGACCGGACTAGCGGTACAAGAGACCCAGTACTTC
-,TRBV7-9,TRBD1,TRBJ1-2,CASSEDRGFYYGYTF,TGTGCCAGCAGCGAGGACAGGGGGTTCTACTACGGCTACACCTTC
-,TRBV10-2,TRBD2,TRBJ2-2,CASSESDSGSIGDTGELFF,TGCGCCAGCAGTGAGTCTGATAGCGGGAGTATAGGTGACACCGGGGAGCTGTTTTTT
-,TRBV5-1,-,TRBJ2-2,CASSRGDTNTGELFF,TGCGCCAGCAGCCGGGGGGACACCAACACCGGGGAGCTGTTTTTT
-,TRBV4-1,TRBD1,TRBJ2-7,CASSQAGQSYEQYF,TGCGCCAGCAGCCAAGCGGGACAGTCCTACGAGCAGTACTTC
-,TRBV27,TRBD1,TRBJ2-6,CASSGKLRDRPFSGANVLTF,TGTGCCAGCAGTGGGAAACTCCGGGACAGGCCCTTCTCTGGGGCCAACGTCCTGACTTTC
-,TRBV29-1,TRBD2,TRBJ2-1,CSVEGTSGGNEQFF,TGCAGCGTTGAAGGGACCAGCGGGGGCAATGAGCAGTTCTTC
-,TRBV6-5,-,TRBJ2-2,CASEGENTGELFF,TGTGCCAGCGAAGGGGAGAACACCGGGGAGCTGTTTTTT
-,TRBV10-1,-,TRBJ1-5,CASSGSSGGMNQPQHF,TGCGCCAGCAGTGGATCTTCTGGGGGGATGAATCAGCCCCAGCATTTT
-,TRBV30,-,TRBJ1-2,CAWIEQGGGRGYTF,TGTGCCTGGATAGAACAGGGTGGCGGTCGAGGCTACACCTTC
-,TRBV29-1,TRBD1,TRBJ2-4,CSVVGGQGYIQYF,TGCAGCGTTGTAGGAGGACAGGGCTACATTCAGTACTTC
once,TRBV9,TRBD1,TRBJ2-1,CASSVRGTEDNEQFF,TGTGCCAGCAGCGTACGTGGGACAGAGGACAATGAGCAGTTCTTC
-,TRBV6-5,TRBD1,TRBJ2-5,CASSYGTGIQETQYF,TGTGCCAGCAGTTACGGGACAGGGATCCAAGAGACCCAGTACTTC
-,TRBV6-5,-,TRBJ2-1,CASSLLALGNNEQFF,TGTGCCAGCAGTTTACTAGCTTTGGGTAACAATGAGCAGTTCTTC
once,TRBV7-6,-,TRBJ1-1,CASSEGRGAEAFF,TGTGCCAGCAGCGAGGGTCGCGGGGCTGAAGCTTTCTTT